Sequencing of this TCR beta chain was carried out in a study of T-cell memory formation after mild COVID-19. Regarding the study as a whole: CD4+ bias marked clones expanding day 15 to 37, unlike balanced contracting clones.

V was clipped by 4 bases and J by 6 bases; unmatched bases: 10. The germline gives CDR1 DFQATT, CDR2 SNEGSKA (reference sequence). The CDR3 length is 14 residues. TCRdb processed the 5' RACE reads anew with MiXCR; each CDR3 protein has one entry. The sample records 95,000 to 110,000 distinct CDR3 sequences, roughly 14% being singletons. Of note for this clonotype: Its antigen is undetermined.

The TCR comes from a man aged 18-30 years who had mild COVID-19 (a few samples of this study predate the infection). Cell type and time point are not known. V gene TRBV20-1 combines with J gene TRBJ2-7; 9 bases line up with TRBD1. Sequenced sample: PBMCs or a T cell subset sorted from them (not recorded which). CDR3 coding DNA: TGCAGTGCTAAAGGACAGGGGAGGGAGCTCGAGCAGTACGTC. Protein product: CSAKGQGRELEQYV.